This TCR beta chain stems from a study of identical twins. Study observations and caveats: For out-of-frame beta sequences, excess twin sharing was weaker. The study found that models underestimated out-of-frame TCR alpha sharing in monozygotic twins.

CDR3 length: 13 residues. With 3 bases removed from V and 10 bases from J, the gap between germline ends came to 13 bases. Each cDNA held unique molecular identifiers, and template switching gave it a universal primer site. In TCRdb, the 5' RACE reads were re-called with MiXCR into one record per CDR3 protein. The sample has around 450,000 distinct CDR3 sequences; 12% to 15% are singletons. This clonotype was observed a few times. The antigen is undetermined. These data were also reused for a study on yellow fever vaccine responses in identical twins.

The sequencing input was CD4+ T cells sorted from blood. This TCR was sampled from a woman aged 18-30 years in good health. This sequence joins TRBV12-3 or TRBV12-4 and TRBJ2-1; no clear D gene. CDR3 bases: TGTGCCAGCAGTTTCATGGGCGGCGGAGAGCAGTTCTTC. It yields the protein CASSFMGGGEQFF.